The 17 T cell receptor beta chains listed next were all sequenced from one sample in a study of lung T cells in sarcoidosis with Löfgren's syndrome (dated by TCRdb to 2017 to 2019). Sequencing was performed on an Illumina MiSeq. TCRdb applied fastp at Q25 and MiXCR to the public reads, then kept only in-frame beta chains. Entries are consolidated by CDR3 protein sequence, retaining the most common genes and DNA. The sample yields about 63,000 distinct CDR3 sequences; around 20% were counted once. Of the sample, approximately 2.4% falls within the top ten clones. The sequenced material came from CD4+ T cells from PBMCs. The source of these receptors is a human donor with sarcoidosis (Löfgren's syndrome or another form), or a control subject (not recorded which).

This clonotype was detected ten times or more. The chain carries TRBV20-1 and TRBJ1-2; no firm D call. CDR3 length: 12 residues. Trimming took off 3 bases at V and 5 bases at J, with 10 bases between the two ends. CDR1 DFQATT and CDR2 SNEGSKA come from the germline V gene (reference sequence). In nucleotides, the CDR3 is TGCAGTGCTAGTACTGGCGAGTATGGCTACACCTTC. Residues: CSASTGEYGYTF.

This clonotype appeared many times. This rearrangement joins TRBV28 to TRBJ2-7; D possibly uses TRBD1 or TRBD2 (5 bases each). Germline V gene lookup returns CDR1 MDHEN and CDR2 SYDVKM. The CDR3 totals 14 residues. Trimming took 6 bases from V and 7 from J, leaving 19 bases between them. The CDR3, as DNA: TGTGCCAGCAGCCGGGACGGTTCCCTAGGAGAGCAGTACTTC. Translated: CASSRDGSLGEQYF.

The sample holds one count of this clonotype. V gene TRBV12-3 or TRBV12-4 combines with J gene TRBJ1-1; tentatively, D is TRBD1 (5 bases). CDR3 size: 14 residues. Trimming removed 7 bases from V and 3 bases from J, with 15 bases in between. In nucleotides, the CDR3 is TGTGCCAGCACCAACGGACACCAGGACACTGAAGCTTTCTTT. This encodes CASTNGHQDTEAFF.

The CDR3 region has the DNA TGTGCCAGCAAACGGGACAGGGTGGTTTACACCATATATTTT. Translated, it gives CASKRDRVVYTIYF. The J gene is TRBJ1-3, the V gene TRBV28, with 9 bases aligning to TRBD1. The germline CDR1 and CDR2 sequences are MDHEN and SYDVKM. This CDR3 region has 14 residues. The J segment lost 8 bases and the V segment lost 7 bases, leaving 9 bases of the junction unmatched. Combining the CDR3 with reference TRBV28 and TRBJ1-3 gives the whole variable domain DVKVTQSSRYLVKRTGEKVFLECVQDMDHENMFWYRQDPGLGLRLIYFSYDVKMKEKGDIPEGYSVSREKKERFSLILESASTNQTSMYLCASKRDRVVYTIYFGEGSWLTVV.

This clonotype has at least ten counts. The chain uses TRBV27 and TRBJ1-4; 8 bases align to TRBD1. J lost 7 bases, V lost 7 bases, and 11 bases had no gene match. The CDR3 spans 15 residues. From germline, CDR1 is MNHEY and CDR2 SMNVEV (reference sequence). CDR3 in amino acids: CASTMRQGSGEKLFF. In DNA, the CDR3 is TGTGCCAGCACCATGAGACAGGGGTCGGGTGAAAAACTGTTTTTT.

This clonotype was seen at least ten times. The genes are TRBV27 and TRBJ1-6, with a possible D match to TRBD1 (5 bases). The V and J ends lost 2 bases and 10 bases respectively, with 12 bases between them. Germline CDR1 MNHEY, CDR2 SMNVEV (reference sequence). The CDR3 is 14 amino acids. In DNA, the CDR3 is TGTGCCAGCAGTTTACGGGGGTTTGGGTCACCCCTCCACTTT. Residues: CASSLRGFGSPLHF.

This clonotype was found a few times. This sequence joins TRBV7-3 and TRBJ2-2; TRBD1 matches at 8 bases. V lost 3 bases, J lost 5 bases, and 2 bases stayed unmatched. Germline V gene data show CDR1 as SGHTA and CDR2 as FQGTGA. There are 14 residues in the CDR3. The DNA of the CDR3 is TGTGCCAGCAGCTTGACAGGGGTTACCGGGGAGCTGTTTTTT. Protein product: CASSLTGVTGELFF.

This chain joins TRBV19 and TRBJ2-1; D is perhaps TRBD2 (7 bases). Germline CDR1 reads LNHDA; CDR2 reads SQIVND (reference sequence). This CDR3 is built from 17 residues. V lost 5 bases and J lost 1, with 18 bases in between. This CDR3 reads CASSEPRGGRSYNEQFF. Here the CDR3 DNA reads TGTGCCAGTAGTGAACCTCGCGGGGGCCGGTCCTACAATGAGCAGTTCTTC.

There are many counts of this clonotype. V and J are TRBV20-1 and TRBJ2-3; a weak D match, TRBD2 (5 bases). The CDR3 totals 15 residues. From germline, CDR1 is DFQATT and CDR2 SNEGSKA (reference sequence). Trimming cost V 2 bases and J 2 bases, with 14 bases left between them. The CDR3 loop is CSARRRNLNTDTQYF. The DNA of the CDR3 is TGCAGTGCTAGACGGAGGAACCTAAACACAGATACGCAGTATTTT.

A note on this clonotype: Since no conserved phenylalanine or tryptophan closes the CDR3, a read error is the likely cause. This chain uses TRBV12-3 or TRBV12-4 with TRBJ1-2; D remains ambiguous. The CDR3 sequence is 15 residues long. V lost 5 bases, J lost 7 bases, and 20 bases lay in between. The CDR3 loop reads CASSPKRGSSSGYTL. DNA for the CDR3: TGTGCCAGCAGTCCTAAACGAGGCTCATCTAGTGGCTACACCCTC.

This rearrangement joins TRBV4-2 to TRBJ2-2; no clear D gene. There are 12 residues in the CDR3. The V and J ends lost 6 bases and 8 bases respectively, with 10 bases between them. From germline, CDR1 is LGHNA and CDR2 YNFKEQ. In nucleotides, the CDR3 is TGTGCCAGCAGGCCAGAGGAAGGGGAGCTGTTTTTT. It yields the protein CASRPEEGELFF.

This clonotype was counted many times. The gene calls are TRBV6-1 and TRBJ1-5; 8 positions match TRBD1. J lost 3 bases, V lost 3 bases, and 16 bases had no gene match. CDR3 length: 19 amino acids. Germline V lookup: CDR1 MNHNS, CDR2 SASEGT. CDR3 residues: CASSDPDRGEGLDNQPQHF. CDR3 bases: TGTGCCAGCAGTGACCCCGACAGGGGTGAGGGACTCGACAATCAGCCCCAGCATTTT.

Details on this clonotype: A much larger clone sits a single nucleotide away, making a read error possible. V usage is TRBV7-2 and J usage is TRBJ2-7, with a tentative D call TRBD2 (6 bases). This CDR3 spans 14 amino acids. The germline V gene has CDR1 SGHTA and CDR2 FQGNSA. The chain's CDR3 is CASAPGGRTYERYF. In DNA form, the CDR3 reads TGTGCCAGCGCCCCTGGAGGGAGAACCTACGAGCGGTACTTC.

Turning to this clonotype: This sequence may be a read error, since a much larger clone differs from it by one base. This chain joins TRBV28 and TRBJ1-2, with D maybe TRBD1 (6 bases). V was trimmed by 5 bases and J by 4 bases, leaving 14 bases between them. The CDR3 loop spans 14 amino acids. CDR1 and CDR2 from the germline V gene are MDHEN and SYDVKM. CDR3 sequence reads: CASSAEGHCYGYTF. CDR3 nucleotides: TGTGCCAGCAGTGCTGAGGGACACTGCTATGGCTACACCTTC.

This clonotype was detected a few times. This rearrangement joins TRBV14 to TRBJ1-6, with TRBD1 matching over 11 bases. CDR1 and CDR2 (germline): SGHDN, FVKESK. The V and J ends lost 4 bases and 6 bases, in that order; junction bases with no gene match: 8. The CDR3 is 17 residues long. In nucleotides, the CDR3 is TGTGCCAGCAGCCCTTATTCCGGGACAGGGGGTAATTCACCCCTCCACTTT. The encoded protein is CASSPYSGTGGNSPLHF.

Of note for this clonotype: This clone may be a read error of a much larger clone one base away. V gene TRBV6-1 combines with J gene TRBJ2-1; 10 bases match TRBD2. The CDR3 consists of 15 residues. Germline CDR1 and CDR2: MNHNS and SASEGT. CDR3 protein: CASRSGGGSYNEKFF. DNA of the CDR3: TGTGCCAGCCGGAGCGGGGGGGGCTCCTACAATGAGAAGTTCTTC.

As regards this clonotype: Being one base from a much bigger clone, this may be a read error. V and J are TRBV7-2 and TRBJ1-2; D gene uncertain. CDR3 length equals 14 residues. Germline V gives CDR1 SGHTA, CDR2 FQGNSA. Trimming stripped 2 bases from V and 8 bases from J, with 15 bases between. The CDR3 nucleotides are TGTGCCAGCAGCTTACGTTTCCCAGAGGAGGGCTACACCTTC. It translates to CASSLRFPEEGYTF. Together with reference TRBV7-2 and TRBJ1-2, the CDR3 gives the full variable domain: GAGVSQSPSNKVTEKGKDVELRCDPISGHTALYWYRQSLGQGLEFLIYFQGNSAPDKSGLPSDRFSAERTGGSVSTLTIQRTQQEDSAVYLCASSLRFPEEGYTFGSGTRLTVV.